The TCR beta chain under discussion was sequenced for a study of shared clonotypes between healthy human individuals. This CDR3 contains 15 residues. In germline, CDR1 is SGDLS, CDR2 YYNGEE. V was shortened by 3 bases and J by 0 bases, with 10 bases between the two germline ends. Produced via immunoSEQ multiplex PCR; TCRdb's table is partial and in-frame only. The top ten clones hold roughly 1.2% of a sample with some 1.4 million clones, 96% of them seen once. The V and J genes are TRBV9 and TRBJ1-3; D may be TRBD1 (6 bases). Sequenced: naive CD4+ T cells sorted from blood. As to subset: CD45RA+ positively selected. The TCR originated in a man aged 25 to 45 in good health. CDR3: CASSGRQVSGNTIYF. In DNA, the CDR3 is TGTGCCAGCAGCGGTAGACAGGTCTCTGGAAACACCATATATTTT.